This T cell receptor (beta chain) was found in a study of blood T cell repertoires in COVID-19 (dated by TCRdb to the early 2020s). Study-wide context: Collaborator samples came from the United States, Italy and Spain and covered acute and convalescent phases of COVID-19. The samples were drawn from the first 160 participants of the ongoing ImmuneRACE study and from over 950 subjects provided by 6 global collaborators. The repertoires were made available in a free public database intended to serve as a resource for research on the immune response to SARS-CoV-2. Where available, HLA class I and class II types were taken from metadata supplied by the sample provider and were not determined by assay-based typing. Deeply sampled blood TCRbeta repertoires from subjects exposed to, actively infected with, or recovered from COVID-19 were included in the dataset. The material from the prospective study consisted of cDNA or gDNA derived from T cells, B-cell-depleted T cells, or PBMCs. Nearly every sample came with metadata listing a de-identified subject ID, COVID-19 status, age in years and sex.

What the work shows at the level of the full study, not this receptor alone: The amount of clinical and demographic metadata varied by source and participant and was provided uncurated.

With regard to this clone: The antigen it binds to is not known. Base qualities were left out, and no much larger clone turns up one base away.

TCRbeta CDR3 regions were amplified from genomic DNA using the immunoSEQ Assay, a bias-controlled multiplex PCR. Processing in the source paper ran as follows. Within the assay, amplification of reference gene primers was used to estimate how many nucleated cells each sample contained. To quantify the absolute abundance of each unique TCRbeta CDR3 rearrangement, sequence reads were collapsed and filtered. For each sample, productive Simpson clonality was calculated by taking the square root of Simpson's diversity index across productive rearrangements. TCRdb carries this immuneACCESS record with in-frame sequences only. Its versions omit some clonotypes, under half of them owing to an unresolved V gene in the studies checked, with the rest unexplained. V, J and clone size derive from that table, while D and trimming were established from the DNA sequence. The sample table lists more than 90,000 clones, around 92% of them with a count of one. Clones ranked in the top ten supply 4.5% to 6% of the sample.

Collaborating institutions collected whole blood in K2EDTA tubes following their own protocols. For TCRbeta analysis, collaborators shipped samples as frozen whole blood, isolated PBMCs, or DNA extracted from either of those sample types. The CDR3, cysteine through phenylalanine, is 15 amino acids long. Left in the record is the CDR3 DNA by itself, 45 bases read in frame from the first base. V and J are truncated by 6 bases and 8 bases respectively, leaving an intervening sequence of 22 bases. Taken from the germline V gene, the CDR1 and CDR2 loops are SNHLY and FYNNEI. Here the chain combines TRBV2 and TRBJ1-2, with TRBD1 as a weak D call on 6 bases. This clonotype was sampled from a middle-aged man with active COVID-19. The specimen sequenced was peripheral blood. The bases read TGTGCCAGCAGCCATCCCAAACAGGGATCGGGAGGCTACACCTTC. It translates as CASSHPKQGSGGYTF.